The 28 T cell receptor beta chains reported below all come from one sample, sequenced in a study of blood T cell repertoires in COVID-19. Assay used: immunoSEQ multiplex PCR; TCRdb lists only in-frame clones, some missing. This table has tens of thousands of clones, 65% to 90% appearing once. The specimen sequenced was peripheral blood. The receptors shown here come from a man in his 70s with active or convalescent COVID-19.

This clone has a single count. This chain connects TRBV7-9 to TRBJ2-2; D remains unclear. The germline V and J ends were trimmed by 6 bases and 2 bases, with 4 bases remaining between them. From germline, CDR1 is SEHNR and CDR2 FQNEAQ (reference sequence). The CDR3 is 12 amino acids. CDR3 in DNA: TGTGCCAGCAGTAGAAACACCGGGGAGCTGTTTTTT. Its translation is CASSRNTGELFF.

The chain combines TRBV5-1 with TRBJ2-1, with 7 bases lining up with TRBD2. V lost 0 bases and J lost 1; bases outside the gene matches: 4. CDR3 size: 16 residues. Germline assignment: CDR1 SGHRS and CDR2 YFSETQ. CDR3 in amino acids: CASSLDARESYNEQFF. The CDR3 bases are TGCGCCAGCAGCTTGGATGCGCGGGAGTCCTACAATGAGCAGTTCTTC.

This chain uses TRBV28 with TRBJ1-6; a weak D match, TRBD1 (5 bases). The V gene lost 7 bases and the J gene lost 5 bases, with 18 bases spanning the gap. The CDR3 has 16 amino acids. Germline V gives CDR1 MDHEN, CDR2 SYDVKM. CDR3 in DNA: TGTGCCAGCACCACAGGAGGGTTCCCAAATAATTCACCCCTCCACTTT. Residues: CASTTGGFPNNSPLHF. The variable domain in full, with the rest retrieved from reference TRBV28 and TRBJ1-6, is DVKVTQSSRYLVKRTGEKVFLECVQDMDHENMFWYRQDPGLGLRLIYFSYDVKMKEKGDIPEGYSVSREKKERFSLILESASTNQTSMYLCASTTGGFPNNSPLHFGNGTRLTVT.

This clone was detected once. The CDR3: CASSLMDIGTGELFF. The DNA for the CDR3 is TGTGCCAGCAGCTTAATGGACATAGGTACCGGGGAGCTGTTTTTT. V gene TRBV7-2 combines with J gene TRBJ2-2; possible D gene TRBD1, 5 bases. V lost 2 bases and J 5 bases, leaving 12 bases between the germline ends. The CDR3 loop spans 15 amino acids. Germline CDR1 and CDR2: SGHTA and FQGNSA.

The V and J genes are TRBV5-1 and TRBJ1-2; 8 bases are a match to TRBD1. The CDR3 runs 13 residues. Trimming cost V 0 bases and J 10 bases; bases outside gene matches: 5. Germline V gene data show CDR1 as SGHRS and CDR2 as YFSETQ. Written as DNA, the CDR3 is TGCGCCAGCAGCTTGGCCGGGACAGGAGACTACACCTTC. Translated, it gives CASSLAGTGDYTF. Looking up the rest from reference TRBV5-1 and TRBJ1-2 gives the full variable domain: KAGVTQTPRYLIKTRGQQVTLSCSPISGHRSVSWYQQTPGQGLQFLFEYFSETQRNKGNFPGRFSGRQFSNSRSEMNVSTLELGDSALYLCASSLAGTGDYTFGSGTRLTVV.

The rearrangement uses TRBV14 and TRBJ1-2; D gene ambiguous. This CDR3 spans 13 amino acids. The V end lost 3 bases, the J end lost 5 bases, and 10 bases lay between the germline ends. Germline-derived CDR1 and CDR2 are SGHDN and FVKESK. DNA for the CDR3: TGTGCCAGCAGCCAGGGAGGGAGTTATGGCTACACCTTC. Translated: CASSQGGSYGYTF.

V and J are TRBV6-5 and TRBJ2-5; TRBD2 matches 7 bases. Germline CDR1 MNHEY, CDR2 SVGAGI. The junction had 6 bases not matched to a gene; V was cut back by 7 bases and J by 4 bases. This CDR3 is 13 amino acids long. CDR3 sequence: CASIGRDGETQYF. The CDR3 nucleotides read TGTGCCAGCATTGGGAGGGACGGAGAGACCCAGTACTTC.

The chain recombines TRBV28 with TRBJ1-3, with a possible D match to TRBD1 (6 bases). V shed 5 bases and J shed 2 bases, with 10 bases lying between them. Germline V gene data show CDR1 as MDHEN and CDR2 as SYDVKM. This CDR3 is 14 amino acids long. CDR3 sequence reads: CASSPTGAGNTIYF. CDR3 sequence (DNA): TGTGCCAGCAGTCCGACAGGAGCTGGAAACACCATATATTTT.

The V call is TRBV11-2, the J call TRBJ1-1, with D uncertain. The germline V and J ends were trimmed by 4 bases and 7 bases, with 10 bases remaining between them. Germline V gene lookup returns CDR1 SGHAT and CDR2 FQNNGV. The CDR3 has 12 residues. CDR3 protein: CASSSRTGEAFF. CDR3 DNA: TGTGCCAGCAGCTCCCGCACGGGTGAAGCTTTCTTT.

Only one count was recorded for this clone. The chain joins TRBV29-1 to TRBJ1-4; TRBD1 might be the D (6 bases). CDR3 length: 14 residues. Germline V lookup: CDR1 SQVTM, CDR2 ANQGSEA. Trimming cost V 6 bases and J 6 bases, with 17 bases left between them. The CDR3 here is CSVATGRGDEKLFF. CDR3 DNA sequence: TGCAGCGTAGCTACAGGGCGGGGGGATGAAAAACTGTTTTTT.

The chain has TRBV10-3 and TRBJ1-1; a weak D match, TRBD1 (6 bases). The CDR3 is made up of 12 amino acids. V gave up 5 bases and J gave up 5 bases, with 9 bases separating them. CDR1 and CDR2 (germline): ENHRY, SYGVKD. The chain's CDR3 is CAISTGITEAFF. CDR3 coding DNA: TGTGCCATCAGTACAGGGATTACTGAAGCTTTCTTT.

V gene TRBV5-5 combines with J gene TRBJ1-1; the D gene is possibly TRBD1 (5 bases). V lost 1 base and J lost 3, with 7 bases in between. The CDR3 spans 13 residues. CDR1 SGHKS and CDR2 YYEKEE come from the germline V gene (reference sequence). The DNA for the CDR3 is TGTGCCAGCAGCTTGCAGGGATACACTGAAGCTTTCTTT. Amino acid sequence: CASSLQGYTEAFF.

The chain links TRBV19 to TRBJ2-5, with TRBD1 matching 8 bases. The germline V gene has CDR1 LNHDA and CDR2 SQIVND (reference sequence). There are 15 residues in the CDR3. J lost 2 bases, V lost 6 bases, and 8 bases had no gene match. CDR3 sequence: CASSASDRAQETQYF. As DNA, the CDR3 is TGTGCCAGTAGCGCATCGGACAGGGCTCAAGAGACCCAGTACTTC.

The chain combines TRBV12-3 or TRBV12-4 with TRBJ1-4; unclear D gene. The CDR3 totals 13 residues. V lost 8 bases and J lost 6, with 13 bases in between. CDR3 region: CASRRTGDEKLFF. CDR3 bases: TGTGCCAGCCGAAGGACCGGGGATGAAAAACTGTTTTTT.

The rearrangement uses TRBV28 and TRBJ1-2; 7 bases agree with TRBD1. CDR3 length equals 15 residues. Germline V gene data show CDR1 as MDHEN and CDR2 as SYDVKM. V lost 6 bases and J lost 2; bases outside the gene matches: 9. CDR3 protein: CASRGRQGINYGYTF. As DNA, the CDR3 is TGTGCCAGCAGGGGCAGACAGGGTATCAACTATGGCTACACCTTC.

The V and J genes are TRBV5-1 and TRBJ1-1, with D unclear. With 3 bases removed from V and 4 bases from J, the gap between germline ends came to 16 bases. The CDR3 spans 15 residues. Germline CDR1 reads SGHRS; CDR2 reads YFSETQ. The CDR3 loop is CASSSFTGSSTEAFF. The CDR3 nucleotides are TGCGCCAGCAGCTCGTTTACCGGGAGTAGCACTGAAGCTTTCTTT.

The sample holds a few counts of this clone. The gene calls are TRBV9 and TRBJ2-7, with D possibly matching TRBD2 (5 bases). Trimming took off 4 bases at V and 1 base at J, with 15 bases between the two ends. The CDR3 spans 15 residues. Looked up from germline, CDR1 is SGDLS and CDR2 is YYNGEE. The CDR3 here is CASSPTEGSSYEQYF. In DNA, the CDR3 is TGTGCCAGCAGCCCTACAGAGGGCTCGTCCTACGAGCAGTACTTC.

DNA for the CDR3: TGTGCCAGCAGCTCGAGGACAGGGGGGCCAGATACGCAGTATTTT. The encoded protein is CASSSRTGGPDTQYF. The genes are TRBV11-1 and TRBJ2-3; 10 bases match TRBD1. The CDR3 spans 15 residues. The ends lost 4 bases at V and 4 bases at J; junction bases unmatched: 5. Germline CDR1 SGHAT, CDR2 FQDESV (reference sequence).

This clone has a handful of counts. The chain couples TRBV27 to TRBJ1-2; D is undetermined. The CDR3 is made up of 14 amino acids. Trimming took 2 bases from V and 4 from J, leaving 11 bases between them. Looked up from germline, CDR1 is MNHEY and CDR2 is SMNVEV (reference sequence). In DNA form, the CDR3 reads TGTGCCAGCAGTTTACGGCCAGGCTTCTATGGCTACACCTTC. Protein product: CASSLRPGFYGYTF.

The CDR3 region is CASSPRTSGSLEQFF. CDR3 sequence (DNA): TGTGCCAGCAGTCCACGGACTAGCGGGAGTCTTGAGCAGTTCTTC. V usage is TRBV6-6 and J usage is TRBJ2-1, with 13 bases matching TRBD2. V lost 5 bases and J lost 9; bases outside the gene matches: 7. The CDR3 extends over 15 amino acids. The germline V gene has CDR1 MNHNY and CDR2 SVGAGI (reference sequence).

The rearrangement uses TRBV29-1 and TRBJ2-1; 12 bases agree with TRBD2. The CDR3 has 16 amino acids. Germline V CDR1 and CDR2: SQVTM, ANQGSEA. V lost 2 bases, J lost 4 bases, and 6 bases stayed unmatched. This chain's CDR3 is CSVELAGGPPYNEQFF. The CDR3 DNA reads as TGCAGCGTTGAACTAGCGGGAGGGCCCCCATACAATGAGCAGTTCTTC.

This clone showed up just a few times. The rearrangement joins TRBV7-3 to TRBJ2-5; TRBD2 agrees at 11 bases. CDR3 size: 14 residues. The trim removed 4 bases at V and 5 bases at J, leaving 3 bases unmatched. Germline V gives CDR1 SGHTA, CDR2 FQGTGA. In DNA form, the CDR3 reads TGTGCCAGCAGCTCACTAGCGGGAGTGGAGACCCAGTACTTC. Translation: CASSSLAGVETQYF.

This clone was seen more than once but under ten times. DNA of the CDR3: TGTGCCACCCAAGGACAGGGTAGCTATGGCTACACCTTC. Its translation is CATQGQGSYGYTF. V and J are TRBV10-3 and TRBJ1-2; TRBD1 agrees at 8 bases. V shed 10 bases and J 4 bases; nucleotides not matched to a gene: 8. This CDR3 is built from 13 residues. Germline CDR1 and CDR2: ENHRY and SYGVKD.

The V call is TRBV3-1 (or the pseudogene TRBV3-2), the J call TRBJ2-7; 9 bases align to TRBD2. Germline CDR1 LGHDT, CDR2 YNNKEL (reference sequence). V was clipped by 6 bases and J by 2 bases; unmatched bases: 5. There are 14 residues in the CDR3. The CDR3 bases are TGTGCCAGCAGTTCGACTAGCGGTGCCTACGAGCAGTACTTC. Its protein product is CASSSTSGAYEQYF.

The rearrangement joins TRBV19 to TRBJ2-5, with 8 bases matching TRBD1. The CDR3 contains 14 residues. The germline V gene has CDR1 LNHDA and CDR2 SQIVND (reference sequence). Unmatched junction bases numbered 5, after V lost 4 bases and J lost 4 bases. CDR3 sequence: CASSRGTGGETQYF. CDR3 coding DNA: TGTGCCAGTAGTAGGGGGACAGGCGGAGAGACCCAGTACTTC.

The chain combines TRBV6-4 with TRBJ2-2; perhaps TRBD2 as D (6 bases). The ends were cut back, 6 bases at V and 4 bases at J, with 9 bases in the middle. CDR3 length: 13 residues. The V gene's germline CDR1 is MRHNA and CDR2 SNTAGT. The CDR3 DNA reads as TGTGCCAGCAGCCGGGACTTCACCGGGGAGCTGTTTTTT. This sequence encodes CASSRDFTGELFF.

This clone has a single count. The chain links TRBV5-1 to TRBJ2-1; D call uncertain. From germline, CDR1 is SGHRS and CDR2 YFSETQ. This CDR3 comprises 16 residues. Between the trimmed V and J ends, which lost 4 bases and 5 bases, there was a span of 19 bases. The CDR3 reads CASSPGSGVLDNEQFF. The CDR3 DNA follows: TGCGCCAGCAGCCCGGGTTCTGGAGTTCTGGACAATGAGCAGTTCTTC.

The gene calls are TRBV6-5 and TRBJ1-1; D not certain. CDR1 and CDR2 from the germline V gene are MNHEY and SVGAGI. The CDR3 sequence is 14 residues long. The V gene lost 5 bases and the J gene lost 0 bases, with 10 bases spanning the gap. CDR3 coding DNA: TGTGCCAGCAGTCTAGACCTTATGAACACTGAAGCTTTCTTT. It yields the protein CASSLDLMNTEAFF.